This entry is about one T cell receptor (beta chain). The data stem from a study of blood T cell repertoires in COVID-19. The method was immunoSEQ multiplex PCR; TCRdb's version includes in-frame clones alone and lacks a portion of them. The sample has about 240,000 clones; roughly 89% are singletons. CDR3 length: 14 residues. The V gene's germline CDR1 is SNHLY and CDR2 FYNNEI. J lost 7 bases, V lost 5 bases, and 7 bases had no gene match. The rearrangement uses TRBV2 and TRBJ1-5, with 8 bases identical to TRBD1. Specimen: PBMCs or T cells enriched from blood (not recorded which). This clonotype originated in a woman aged 25-40 years with acute COVID-19. The CDR3 sequence: CASSPGQGEQPQHF. As DNA, the CDR3 is TGTGCCAGCAGTCCTGGACAGGGTGAACAGCCCCAGCATTTT.